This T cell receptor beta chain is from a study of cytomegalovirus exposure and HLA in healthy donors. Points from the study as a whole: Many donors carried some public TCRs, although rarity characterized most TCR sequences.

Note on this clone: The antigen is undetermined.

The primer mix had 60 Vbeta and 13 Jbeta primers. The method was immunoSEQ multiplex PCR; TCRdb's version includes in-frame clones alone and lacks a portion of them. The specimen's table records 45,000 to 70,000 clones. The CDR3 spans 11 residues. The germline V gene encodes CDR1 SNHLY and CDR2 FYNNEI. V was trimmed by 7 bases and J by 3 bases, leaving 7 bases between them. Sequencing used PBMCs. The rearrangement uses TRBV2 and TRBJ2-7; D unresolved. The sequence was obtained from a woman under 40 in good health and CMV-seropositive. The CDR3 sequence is CASNLGYEQYF. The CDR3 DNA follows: TGTGCCAGCAATCTAGGCTACGAGCAGTACTTC.